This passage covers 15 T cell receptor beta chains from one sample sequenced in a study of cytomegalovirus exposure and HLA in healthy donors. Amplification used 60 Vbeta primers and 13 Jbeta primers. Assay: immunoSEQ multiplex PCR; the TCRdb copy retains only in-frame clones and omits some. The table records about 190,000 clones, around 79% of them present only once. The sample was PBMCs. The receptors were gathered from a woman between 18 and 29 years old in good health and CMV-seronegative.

The CDR3 is CASSTTAYNEQFF. CDR3 nucleotides: TGTGCCAGCAGCACCACAGCCTACAATGAGCAGTTCTTC. The chain combines TRBV13 with TRBJ2-1; D not certain. The germline V gene encodes CDR1 PRHDT and CDR2 FYEKMQ (reference sequence). This CDR3 is built from 13 residues. V gave up 5 bases and J gave up 2 bases, with 7 bases separating them.

CDR3 sequence: CASSVEGVQETQYF. The CDR3 DNA sequence: TGTGCCAGCAGCGTAGAAGGGGTTCAAGAGACCCAGTACTTC. The chain joins TRBV9 to TRBJ2-5, with D tentatively TRBD1 (5 bases). Trimming took 0 bases from V and 2 from J, leaving 8 bases between them. The length of the CDR3 is 14 residues. Germline-derived CDR1 and CDR2 are SGDLS and YYNGEE. The whole variable domain, filled in from reference TRBV9 and TRBJ2-5, reads DSGVTQTPKHLITATGQRVTLRCSPRSGDLSVYWYQQSLDQGLQFLIQYYNGEERAKGNILERFSAQQFPDLHSELNLSSLELGDSALYFCASSVEGVQETQYFGPGTRLLVL.

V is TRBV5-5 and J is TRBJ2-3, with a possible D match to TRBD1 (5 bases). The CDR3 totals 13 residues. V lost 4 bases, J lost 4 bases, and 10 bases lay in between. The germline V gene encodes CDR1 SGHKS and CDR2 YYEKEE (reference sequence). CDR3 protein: CASSPTVPDTQYF. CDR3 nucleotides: TGTGCCAGCAGCCCGACAGTCCCAGATACGCAGTATTTT. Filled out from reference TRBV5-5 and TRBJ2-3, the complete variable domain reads DAGVTQSPTHLIKTRGQQVTLRCSPISGHKSVSWYQQVLGQGPQFIFQYYEKEERGRGNFPDRFSARQFPNYSSELNVNALLLGDSALYLCASSPTVPDTQYFGPGTRLTVL.

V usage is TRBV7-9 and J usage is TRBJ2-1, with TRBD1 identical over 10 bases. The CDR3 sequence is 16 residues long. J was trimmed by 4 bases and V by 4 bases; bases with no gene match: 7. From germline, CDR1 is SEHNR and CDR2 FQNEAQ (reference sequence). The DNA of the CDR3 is TGTGCCAGCAGCTGGTTCCGGGACAGGGGATACAATGAGCAGTTCTTC. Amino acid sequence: CASSWFRDRGYNEQFF.

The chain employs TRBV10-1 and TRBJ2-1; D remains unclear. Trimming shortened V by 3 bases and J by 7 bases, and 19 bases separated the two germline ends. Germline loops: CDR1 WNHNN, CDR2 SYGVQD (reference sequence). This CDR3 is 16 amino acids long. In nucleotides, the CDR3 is TGCGCCAGCAGTGAAAAGAGAGCAGGCCTCCAAAATGAGCAGTTCTTC. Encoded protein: CASSEKRAGLQNEQFF.

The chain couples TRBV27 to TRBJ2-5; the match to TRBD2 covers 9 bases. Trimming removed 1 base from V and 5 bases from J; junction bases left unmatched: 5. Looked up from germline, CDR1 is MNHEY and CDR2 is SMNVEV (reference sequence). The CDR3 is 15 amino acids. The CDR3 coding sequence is TGTGCCAGCAGTTTATGGGCGGGGGGGCCTGAGACCCAGTACTTC. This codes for CASSLWAGGPETQYF.

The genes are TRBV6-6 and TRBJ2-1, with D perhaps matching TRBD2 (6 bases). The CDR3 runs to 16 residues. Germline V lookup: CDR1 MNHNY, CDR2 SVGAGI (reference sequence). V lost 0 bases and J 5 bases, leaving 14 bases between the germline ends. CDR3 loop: CASSYSSTLADNEQFF. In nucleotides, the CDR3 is TGTGCCAGCAGTTACTCGAGTACACTAGCAGACAATGAGCAGTTCTTC.

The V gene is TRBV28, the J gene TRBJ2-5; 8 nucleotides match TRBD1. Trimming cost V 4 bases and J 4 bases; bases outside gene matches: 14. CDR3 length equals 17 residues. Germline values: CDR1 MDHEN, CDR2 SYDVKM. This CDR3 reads CASSSPRGQGARETQYF. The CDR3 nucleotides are TGTGCCAGCAGTTCACCCCGAGGACAGGGTGCTCGAGAGACCCAGTACTTC.

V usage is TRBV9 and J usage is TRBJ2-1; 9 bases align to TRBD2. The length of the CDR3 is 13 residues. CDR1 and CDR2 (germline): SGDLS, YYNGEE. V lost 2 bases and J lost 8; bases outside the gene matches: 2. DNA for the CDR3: TGTGCCAGCAGCGTCGGCGGGGGGGATGAGCAGTTCTTC. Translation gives CASSVGGGDEQFF.

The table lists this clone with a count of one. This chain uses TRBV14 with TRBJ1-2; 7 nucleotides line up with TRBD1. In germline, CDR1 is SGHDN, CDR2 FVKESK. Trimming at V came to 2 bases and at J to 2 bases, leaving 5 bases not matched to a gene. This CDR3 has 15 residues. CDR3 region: CASSQNRGSNYGYTF. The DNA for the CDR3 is TGTGCCAGCAGCCAAAACAGGGGATCCAACTATGGCTACACCTTC. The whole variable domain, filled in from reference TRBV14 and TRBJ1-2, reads EAGVTQFPSHSVIEKGQTVTLRCDPISGHDNLYWYRRVMGKEIKFLLHFVKESKQDESGMPNNRFLAERTGGTYSTLKVQPAELEDSGVYFCASSQNRGSNYGYTFGSGTRLTVV.

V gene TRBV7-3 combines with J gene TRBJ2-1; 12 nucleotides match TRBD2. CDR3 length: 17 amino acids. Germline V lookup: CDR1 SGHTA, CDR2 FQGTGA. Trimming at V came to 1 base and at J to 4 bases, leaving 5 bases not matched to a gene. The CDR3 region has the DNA TGTGCCAGCAGCTTAAGGGCTAGCGGGGGGGTTTACAATGAGCAGTTCTTC. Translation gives CASSLRASGGVYNEQFF.

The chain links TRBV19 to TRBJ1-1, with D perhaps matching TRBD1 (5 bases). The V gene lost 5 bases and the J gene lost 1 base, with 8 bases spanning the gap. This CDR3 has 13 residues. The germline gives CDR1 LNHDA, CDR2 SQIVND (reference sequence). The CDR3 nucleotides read TGTGCCAGTAGTTACGGACAGAACACTGAAGCTTTCTTT. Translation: CASSYGQNTEAFF.

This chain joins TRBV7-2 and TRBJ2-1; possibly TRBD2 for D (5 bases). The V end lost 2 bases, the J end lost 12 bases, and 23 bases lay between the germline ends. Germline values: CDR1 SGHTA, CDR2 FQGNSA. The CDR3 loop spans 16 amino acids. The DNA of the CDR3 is TGTGCCAGCAGCTTAAACAACGCCCGCGGGCCCTCGGGGCAGTTCTTC. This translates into CASSLNNARGPSGQFF.

The CDR3: CATSPRTGSPYGYTF. DNA for the CDR3: TGTGCCACCAGCCCCCGGACAGGGTCTCCCTATGGCTACACCTTC. The gene calls are TRBV15 and TRBJ1-2; 8 bases fit TRBD1. Trimming removed 5 bases from V and 4 bases from J; junction bases left unmatched: 9. The CDR3 sequence is 15 residues long. Germline CDR1 LNHNV, CDR2 YYDKDF (reference sequence).

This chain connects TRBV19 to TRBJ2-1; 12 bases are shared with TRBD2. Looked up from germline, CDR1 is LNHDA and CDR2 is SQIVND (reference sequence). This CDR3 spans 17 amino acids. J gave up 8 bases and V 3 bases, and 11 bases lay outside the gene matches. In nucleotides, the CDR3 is TGTGCCAGTAGTATGGAGGCTAGCGGGAGGGCCGGGGATGAGCAGTTCTTC. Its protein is CASSMEASGRAGDEQFF.